One and the same sample provided the 24 T cell receptor beta chains below, sequenced in a study of response to subunit inactivated influenza vaccine. TCRdb re-derived calls from the RT-PCR reads in MiXCR, one entry per CDR3 protein. The table records 490,000 or so distinct CDR3 sequences, 7.6% of them present only once. Sample: PBMCs from blood, taken less than 30 months after vaccination. All receptors come from a man between 50 and 75 years old who received an inactivated influenza vaccine.

This clonotype was counted only a few times. The CDR3 reads CASRTSGRGDTQYF. The DNA of the CDR3 is TGTGCCAGCAGAACTAGCGGGAGGGGAGATACGCAGTATTTT. This rearrangement joins TRBV6-2 or TRBV6-3 to TRBJ2-3; 13 bases align to TRBD2. CDR1 is MNHEY, CDR2 SVGEGT, per germline. The trim removed 6 bases at V and 5 bases at J, leaving 2 bases unmatched. The CDR3 has 14 residues.

The V gene is TRBV20-1, the J gene TRBJ2-7; 7 bases match TRBD1. Germline values: CDR1 DFQATT, CDR2 SNEGSKA (reference sequence). Unmatched junction bases numbered 6, after V lost 7 bases and J lost 0 bases. CDR3 size: 13 residues. CDR3 sequence: CSGTGQISYEQYF. In nucleotides, the CDR3 is TGCAGTGGGACGGGACAGATCTCCTACGAGCAGTACTTC.

This clonotype has a count of ten or more. This chain connects TRBV12-3 or TRBV12-4 to TRBJ2-2, with D possibly being TRBD1 (5 bases). V gave up 8 bases and J gave up 1 base, with 5 bases separating them. CDR3 length: 12 residues. The CDR3 sequence: CASGQNTGELFF. For the CDR3, the DNA is TGTGCCAGCGGACAGAACACCGGGGAGCTGTTTTTT.

The table lists this clonotype with a few counts. The rearrangement links TRBV6-1 to TRBJ2-7, with TRBD2 identical over 12 bases. This CDR3 comprises 16 residues. In germline, CDR1 is MNHNS, CDR2 SASEGT. V gave up 6 bases and J gave up 0 bases; unmatched junction bases: 6. The CDR3 bases are TGTGCCAGCAGCCTAGCGGGGGGGACCCCCTCCTACGAGCAGTACTTC. This codes for CASSLAGGTPSYEQYF.

This chain links TRBV12-3 or TRBV12-4 with TRBJ2-2; D unresolved. The CDR3 is 14 residues long. The V end lost 6 bases, the J end lost 5 bases, and 13 bases lay between the germline ends. CDR3 nucleotide sequence: TGTGCCAGCAGCTTAAACGGAAGGACCGGGGAGCTGTTTTTT. Residues: CASSLNGRTGELFF.

The rearrangement joins TRBV29-1 to TRBJ2-3; D perhaps matches TRBD2 (5 bases). The CDR3 length is 12 residues. V shed 7 bases and J shed 4 bases, with 12 bases lying between them. The V gene's germline CDR1 is SQVTM and CDR2 ANQGSEA. The CDR3 spells CSDQQAADTQYF. The CDR3 DNA is TGCAGCGACCAACAAGCGGCAGATACGCAGTATTTT.

This clonotype was picked up one time. The rearrangement joins TRBV20-1 to TRBJ1-6, with a weak D call TRBD1 (6 bases). The germline V and J ends were trimmed by 4 bases and 7 bases, with 11 bases remaining between them. Germline V gene sequence: CDR1 DFQATT, CDR2 SNEGSKA (reference sequence). The CDR3 is made up of 13 amino acids. Written as DNA, the CDR3 is TGCAGTGCTACAATGACAGGCAATTCACCCCTCCACTTT. Encoded protein: CSATMTGNSPLHF.

This clonotype was recorded at least ten times. This chain links TRBV20-1 with TRBJ2-3; 10 bases match TRBD2. Germline CDR1 and CDR2: DFQATT and SNEGSKA (reference sequence). This CDR3 region has 15 residues. After removal of 7 bases from V and 4 bases from J, the junction contained 11 bases not matched to a gene. CDR3 amino acids: CSVQAASGGADTQYF. CDR3 sequence (DNA): TGCAGTGTACAGGCGGCTAGCGGGGGCGCAGATACGCAGTATTTT.

This clonotype was counted a few times. CDR3 nucleotides: TGTGCCAGCAGCCAAGGGTTCCAGGGGGCGAAAAACACCATATATTTT. Amino acid sequence: CASSQGFQGAKNTIYF. This sequence joins TRBV3-1 and TRBJ1-3; the match to TRBD1 covers 8 bases. The CDR3 is 16 amino acids. Trimming at V came to 1 base and at J to 6 bases, leaving 8 bases not matched to a gene. Germline V gene data show CDR1 as LGHDT and CDR2 as YNNKEL (reference sequence). The whole variable domain, filled in from reference TRBV3-1 and TRBJ1-3, reads DTAVSQTPKYLVTQMGNDKSIKCEQNLGHDTMYWYKQDSKKFLKIMFSYNNKELIINETVPNRFSPKSPDKAHLNLHINSLELGDSAVYFCASSQGFQGAKNTIYFGEGSWLTVV.

This clonotype was observed a handful of times. The rearrangement joins TRBV4-3 to TRBJ2-1, with D unresolved. Trimming pared 0 bases from V and 2 bases from J, leaving 11 bases between. The CDR3 consists of 16 residues. Germline CDR1 is LGHNA and CDR2 is YSLEER. The CDR3, as DNA: TGCGCCAGCAGCCAAGATTCCGGAGACGCCTACAATGAGCAGTTCTTC. Its protein product is CASSQDSGDAYNEQFF.

Regarding this clonotype: A much larger clone differs from this one at a single base, so this may be a read error. The chain uses TRBV27 and TRBJ1-1; unclear D gene. Per the germline V gene, CDR1 is MNHEY and CDR2 is SMNVEV (reference sequence). This CDR3 is 15 amino acids long. V was cut by 3 bases and J by 5 bases, with 16 bases left in between. In DNA, the CDR3 is TGTGCCAGCAGTTTTTCGGCGGGCCGGGGAACTGAAGCTTTCTTT. Amino acids: CASSFSAGRGTEAFF.

This clonotype turned up a few times. The gene calls are TRBV3-1 and TRBJ2-1, with D tentatively TRBD1 or TRBD2 (5 bases each). The germline V gene encodes CDR1 LGHDT and CDR2 YNNKEL (reference sequence). The CDR3 has 17 amino acids. Trimming took 1 base from V and 2 from J, leaving 15 bases between them. CDR3 region: CASSQAGLRRTYNEQFF. In DNA form, the CDR3 reads TGTGCCAGCAGCCAAGCAGGGCTCCGGAGGACCTACAATGAGCAGTTCTTC.

This clonotype came up a few times. V is TRBV30 and J is TRBJ2-7; D not resolved. This CDR3 has 13 residues. Per the germline V gene, CDR1 is GTSNPN and CDR2 is SVGIG (reference sequence). V lost 4 bases and J 3 bases, leaving 13 bases between the germline ends. CDR3 in amino acids: CAWNHGYSYEQYF. In nucleotides, the CDR3 is TGTGCCTGGAACCATGGGTACAGCTACGAGCAGTACTTC.

The chain joins TRBV5-1 to TRBJ2-7, with 9 bases matching TRBD1. The V segment lost 4 bases and the J segment 7 bases; nucleotides outside the gene matches: 12. The V gene's germline CDR1 is SGHRS and CDR2 YFSETQ. This CDR3 has 15 amino acids. The CDR3, as DNA: TGCGCCAGCAGCAGTGACAGGGGGTTGCTGGAAGAGCAGTACTTC. Encoded protein: CASSSDRGLLEEQYF.

The genes are TRBV12-3 or TRBV12-4 and TRBJ2-7; possibly TRBD1 for D (6 bases). CDR3 length equals 13 residues. Trimming pared 5 bases from V and 3 bases from J, leaving 11 bases between. This CDR3 reads CASSARTDYEQYF. The CDR3 nucleotides are TGTGCCAGCAGTGCCCGGACAGACTACGAGCAGTACTTC.

This clonotype appeared a few times. The V call is TRBV4-3, the J call TRBJ2-3; TRBD2 aligns across 8 bases. CDR1 LGHNA and CDR2 YSLEER come from the germline V gene. Trimming took 3 bases from V and 4 from J; bases not matched to a gene: 6. The CDR3 length is 15 residues. The CDR3 DNA reads TGCGCCAGCAGCCAGCGCTCGGGGGGGCCAGATACGCAGTATTTT. Encoded protein: CASSQRSGGPDTQYF.

This clonotype was found many times. This chain connects TRBV12-3 or TRBV12-4 to TRBJ2-1, with D perhaps TRBD1 or TRBD2 (6 bases each). This CDR3 contains 12 residues. V lost 6 bases and J 12 bases, leaving 15 bases between the germline ends. The CDR3 is CASSYTGAGQFF. CDR3 nucleotides: TGTGCCAGCAGCTATACGGGGGCGGGGCAGTTCTTC.

This clonotype was seen many times. Here the CDR3 reads CSVEDRDETQYF. As DNA, the CDR3 is TGCAGCGTTGAAGACAGGGATGAGACCCAGTACTTC. This chain uses TRBV29-1 with TRBJ2-5; possible D gene TRBD1, 5 bases. Germline V CDR1 and CDR2: SQVTM, ANQGSEA. The CDR3 length is 12 residues. Trimming removed 0 bases from V and 5 bases from J, with 7 bases in between.

CDR3 residues: CASSKTSGAGEAFF. In DNA form, the CDR3 reads TGTGCCAGCAGCAAAACCTCGGGGGCCGGTGAAGCTTTCTTT. The chain couples TRBV7-6 to TRBJ1-1; possibly TRBD1 for D (6 bases). This CDR3 region has 14 residues. The V and J ends lost 5 bases and 7 bases respectively, with 17 bases between them. Looked up from germline, CDR1 is SGHVS and CDR2 is FNYEAQ.

This clonotype was seen ten or more times. V gene TRBV5-1 combines with J gene TRBJ1-2; 10 bases align to TRBD1. The CDR3 is 15 residues long. J was trimmed by 8 bases and V by 2 bases; bases with no gene match: 9. Germline-derived CDR1 and CDR2 are SGHRS and YFSETQ. The CDR3 DNA sequence: TGCGCCAGCAGCTTCTCCGGGACAGGGGATCTCGGCTACACCTTC. This gives the protein CASSFSGTGDLGYTF.

This clonotype was counted at least ten times. V and J are TRBV7-6 and TRBJ2-7; tentatively, D is TRBD1 or TRBD2 (5 bases each). Trimming stripped 4 bases from V and 7 bases from J, with 20 bases between. Per the germline V gene, CDR1 is SGHVS and CDR2 is FNYEAQ. This CDR3 is built from 15 residues. In DNA form, the CDR3 reads TGTGCCAGCAGCTCGGACATACTATTCACGGGGGAGCAGTACTTC. Encoded protein: CASSSDILFTGEQYF.

The sample holds many counts of this clonotype. The chain employs TRBV27 and TRBJ1-1, with D possibly TRBD1 on 6 matching bases. The CDR3 runs 17 residues. Germline V gene data show CDR1 as MNHEY and CDR2 as SMNVEV (reference sequence). V was pared by 5 bases and J by 3 bases, with 22 bases between. The CDR3 protein is CASSMTKGPTGYTEAFF. CDR3 in DNA: TGTGCCAGCAGTATGACCAAAGGACCGACAGGCTACACTGAAGCTTTCTTT.

This clonotype showed up many times. This sequence joins TRBV4-3 and TRBJ2-7; TRBD2 matches at 10 bases. The CDR3 length is 16 residues. V lost 0 bases and J lost 4; bases outside the gene matches: 6. Germline V CDR1 and CDR2: LGHNA, YSLEER. The chain's CDR3 is CASSQDRASGSYEQYF. As DNA, the CDR3 is TGCGCCAGCAGCCAAGACCGGGCTAGCGGGAGTTACGAGCAGTACTTC.

About this clonotype itself: One end of the junction fails to match germline, which may point to a read error. The J gene is TRBJ2-4, the V gene TRBV5-1; perhaps TRBD1 as D (5 bases). This CDR3 is built from 15 residues. Germline V CDR1 and CDR2: SGHRS, YFSETQ. As DNA, the CDR3 is TGCGCCAGCAGCTTGGCGAAAATAGGAGACAGTTCGGCCCACTTC. Residues: CASSLAKIGDSSAHF. Full variable domain (missing parts from reference TRBV5-1 and TRBJ2-4): KAGVTQTPRYLIKTRGQQVTLSCSPISGHRSVSWYQQTPGQGLQFLFEYFSETQRNKGNFPGRFSGRQFSNSRSEMNVSTLELGDSALYLCASSLAKIGDSSAHFGAGTRLSVL.